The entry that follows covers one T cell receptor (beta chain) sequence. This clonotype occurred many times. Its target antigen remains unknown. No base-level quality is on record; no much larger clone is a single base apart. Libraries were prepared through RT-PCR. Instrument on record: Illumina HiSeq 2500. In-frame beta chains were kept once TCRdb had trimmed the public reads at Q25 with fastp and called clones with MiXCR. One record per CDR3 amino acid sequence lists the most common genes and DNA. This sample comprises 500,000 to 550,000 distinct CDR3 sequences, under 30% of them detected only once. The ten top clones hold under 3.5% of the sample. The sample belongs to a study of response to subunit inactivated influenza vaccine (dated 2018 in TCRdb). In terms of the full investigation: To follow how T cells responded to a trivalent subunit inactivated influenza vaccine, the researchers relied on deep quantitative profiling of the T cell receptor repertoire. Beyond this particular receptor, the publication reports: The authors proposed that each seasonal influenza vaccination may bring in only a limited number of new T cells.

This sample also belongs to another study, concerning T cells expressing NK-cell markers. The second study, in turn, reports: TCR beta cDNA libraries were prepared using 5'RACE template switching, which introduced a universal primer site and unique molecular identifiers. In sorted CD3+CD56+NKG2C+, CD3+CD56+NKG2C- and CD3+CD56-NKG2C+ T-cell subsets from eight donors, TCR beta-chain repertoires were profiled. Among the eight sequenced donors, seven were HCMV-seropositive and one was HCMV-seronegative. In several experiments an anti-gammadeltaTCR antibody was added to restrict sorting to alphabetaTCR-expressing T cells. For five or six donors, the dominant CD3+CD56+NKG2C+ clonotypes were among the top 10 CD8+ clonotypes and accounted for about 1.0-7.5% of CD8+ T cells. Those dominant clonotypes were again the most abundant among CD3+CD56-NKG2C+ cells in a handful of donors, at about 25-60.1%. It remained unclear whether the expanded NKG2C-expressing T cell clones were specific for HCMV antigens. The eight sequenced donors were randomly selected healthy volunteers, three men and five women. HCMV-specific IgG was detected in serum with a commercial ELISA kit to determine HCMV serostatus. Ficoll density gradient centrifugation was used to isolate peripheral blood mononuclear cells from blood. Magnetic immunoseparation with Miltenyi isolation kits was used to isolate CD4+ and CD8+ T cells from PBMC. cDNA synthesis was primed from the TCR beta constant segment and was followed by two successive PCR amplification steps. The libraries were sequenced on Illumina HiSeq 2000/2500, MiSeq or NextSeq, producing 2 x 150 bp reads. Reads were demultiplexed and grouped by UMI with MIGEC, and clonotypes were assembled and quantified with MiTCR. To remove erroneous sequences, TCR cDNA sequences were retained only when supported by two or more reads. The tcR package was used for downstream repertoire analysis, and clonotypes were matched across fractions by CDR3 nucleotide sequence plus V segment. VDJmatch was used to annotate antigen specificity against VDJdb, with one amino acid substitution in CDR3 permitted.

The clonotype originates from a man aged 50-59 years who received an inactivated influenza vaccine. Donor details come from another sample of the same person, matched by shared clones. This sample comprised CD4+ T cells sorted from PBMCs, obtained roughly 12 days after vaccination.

The CDR3 protein: CASSRLGGVLVGANVLTF. The sequence in DNA is TGTGCCAGCAGCCGATTAGGGGGGGTCTTGGTCGGGGCCAACGTCCTGACTTTC. The rearrangement joined TRBV11-2 to TRBJ2-6; 7 matching bases give a weak D call of TRBD2. The CDR3 runs 18 amino acids, cysteine and phenylalanine included. Solely the CDR3 DNA is kept, with 54 bases framed from the first base. V is reduced by 5 bases and J by 4 bases, leaving a spacing of 21 bases between them. The germline V gene provides CDR1 SGHAT and CDR2 FQNNGV.